These T cell receptor beta chains were read from a single sample in a study of T cell responses to AZD1222 COVID-19 vaccine. The repertoire was sequenced with immunoSEQ multiplex PCR; TCRdb's copy has only in-frame clones and lacks some. The sample carries 95,000 to 150,000 clones, over 75% recorded once. Specimen: peripheral blood, collected on day 0 of AZD1222 vaccination. The source is an adult in good health. CDR3s include the opening cysteine and the closing phenylalanine or tryptophan.

v_gene: TRBV4-2
j_gene: TRBJ1-2
CDR3aa: CASSLWTGSTSNYGYTF

v_gene: TRBV5-1
j_gene: TRBJ1-2
CDR3aa: CASSLYGGVDYGYTF

v_gene: TRBV7-9
j_gene: TRBJ1-4
CDR3aa: CASSGTGGEKLFF

v_gene: TRBV4-2
j_gene: TRBJ2-1
CDR3aa: CASSQLLAGNNEQFF

v_gene: TRBV28
j_gene: TRBJ1-1
CDR3aa: CASSLLRWTRGTEAFF

v_gene: TRBV6-6
j_gene: TRBJ2-7
CDR3aa: CASSYLRATYEQYF

v_gene: TRBV5-1
j_gene: TRBJ2-7
CDR3aa: CASSLGGEQYF

v_gene: TRBV28
j_gene: TRBJ2-1
CDR3aa: CASTPWWSSSYNEQFF

v_gene: TRBV7-2
j_gene: TRBJ2-7
CDR3aa: CASSLVASGRERQYF

v_gene: TRBV29-1
j_gene: TRBJ2-1
CDR3aa: CSAEAQGAGNEQFF

v_gene: TRBV28
j_gene: TRBJ1-1
CDR3aa: CASSIRGGSYMNTEAFF

v_gene: TRBV3-1/TRBV3-2
j_gene: TRBJ2-2
CDR3aa: CASSQGSVPGELFF

v_gene: TRBV19
j_gene: TRBJ1-1
CDR3aa: CASSMVGGREAFF

v_gene: TRBV19
j_gene: TRBJ2-1
CDR3aa: CASSPRGTEQFF

v_gene: TRBV24-1
j_gene: TRBJ2-1
CDR3aa: CATSAPPGQGAIENSYNEQFF

v_gene: TRBV7-9
j_gene: TRBJ1-1
CDR3aa: CASSPGTRNTEAFF

v_gene: TRBV2
j_gene: TRBJ1-6
CDR3aa: CASSEGRPNSPLHF

v_gene: TRBV19
j_gene: TRBJ1-5
CDR3aa: CARLMYNQPQHF

v_gene: TRBV4-1
j_gene: TRBJ2-7
CDR3aa: CASSQGLAGITYEQYF

v_gene: TRBV7-6
j_gene: TRBJ2-1
CDR3aa: CASSLTPARVGEQFF

v_gene: TRBV5-1
j_gene: TRBJ2-3
CDR3aa: CASSSSGSSTDTQYF

v_gene: TRBV10-1
j_gene: TRBJ2-7
CDR3aa: CASSEVGNLREQYF

v_gene: TRBV19
j_gene: TRBJ2-5
CDR3aa: CASSAGRGQIETQYF

v_gene: TRBV12-3/TRBV12-4
j_gene: TRBJ1-2
CDR3aa: CAIYRGIYGYTF

v_gene: TRBV28
j_gene: TRBJ2-1
CDR3aa: CASSGYRVNEQFF

v_gene: TRBV15
j_gene: TRBJ2-7
CDR3aa: CATAGPSYEQYF

v_gene: TRBV7-2
j_gene: TRBJ2-7
CDR3aa: CASMGTGASYEQYF

v_gene: TRBV24-1
j_gene: TRBJ2-1
CDR3aa: CATSLGQDGAEQFF

v_gene: TRBV5-1
j_gene: TRBJ2-7
CDR3aa: CASSVGASGGYEQYF

v_gene: TRBV3-1/TRBV3-2
j_gene: TRBJ2-7
CDR3aa: CASTDHGSYEQYF

v_gene: TRBV9
j_gene: TRBJ1-2
CDR3aa: CASSPPSSYGYTF

v_gene: TRBV3-1/TRBV3-2
j_gene: TRBJ1-2
CDR3aa: CASSQGPGSNYGYTF

v_gene: TRBV2
j_gene: TRBJ1-1
CDR3aa: CASNAGGREFSAEAFF

v_gene: TRBV10-3
j_gene: TRBJ2-2
CDR3aa: CAITPGGGTGELFF

v_gene: TRBV7-8
j_gene: TRBJ1-2
CDR3aa: CASSLVGTNLAGYTF

v_gene: TRBV25-1
j_gene: TRBJ2-7
CDR3aa: CASSQTGTSGEQYF

v_gene: TRBV2
j_gene: TRBJ1-1
CDR3aa: CASSFVQGGTEAFF

v_gene: TRBV6-5
j_gene: TRBJ2-2
CDR3aa: CAGSDRANTGELFF

v_gene: TRBV2
j_gene: TRBJ2-3
CDR3aa: CASSLNQQDTQYF

v_gene: TRBV20-1
j_gene: TRBJ1-1
CDR3aa: CSASGTVPFRSEAFF

v_gene: TRBV2
j_gene: TRBJ1-5
CDR3aa: CASNTDNQPQHF

v_gene: TRBV27
j_gene: TRBJ2-7
CDR3aa: CASSPNEVYEQYF

v_gene: TRBV5-1
j_gene: TRBJ2-3
CDR3aa: CASSLTFTDTQYF

v_gene: TRBV6-5
j_gene: TRBJ2-7
CDR3aa: CASSYSGGSSYEQYF